This T cell receptor (beta chain) was captured in a study of blood T cell repertoires in COVID-19. Study-level background: COVID-19 samples, acute and convalescent, were from the United States, Italy and Spain. Sample material is recorded as cDNA or gDNA derived from T cells, B-cell-depleted T cells, or PBMCs.

The CDR3 spans 16 residues. In germline, CDR1 is SGDLS, CDR2 YYNGEE. With 3 bases clipped from V and 1 base from J, the junction kept 7 bases outside the gene matches. Per the study methods: Using reference gene primer amplification, nucleated cell counts were estimated. The method was immunoSEQ multiplex PCR; TCRdb's version includes in-frame clones alone and lacks a portion of them. D and trimming were read from the DNA, whereas the V and J calls and clone size are those reported in that table. The sample carries 25,000 to 35,000 clones, roughly nine tenths recorded once. The receptor comes from a human donor in a cohort sampled during active COVID-19. The material sequenced was peripheral blood. This rearrangement joins TRBV9 to TRBJ1-1; TRBD1 matches at 9 bases. CDR3 residues: CASSGRQGVGNTEAFF. The DNA of the CDR3 is TGTGCCAGCAGCGGGCGACAGGGGGTGGGGAACACTGAAGCTTTCTTT.